This entry describes one T cell receptor (beta chain). With a much larger clone just one base away, this may be a read error. This sample stems from a study of molecular identifiers for immune sequencing clone quantification. On the study more broadly: RNA, taken in replicates from about 19,000 or 110,000 naive CD8 cells, was split five ways, with four sequenced.

The CDR3 is 16 residues long. In germline, CDR1 is SGDLS, CDR2 YYNGEE. Sorting selected naive CD8 T cells with a CD8+CD4-CCR7+CD45RA+ phenotype. Bulk TCR libraries were made with methods that had been previously described and with listed TCR primers. TCRdb passed the PCR reads through MiXCR, listing each CDR3 protein once. This table holds about half a million distinct CDR3 sequences, roughly 26% found once. What was sequenced was naive CD8+ T cells from blood, with Jurkat cell RNA spiked in. Stated subset: FACS-sorted CD8+CD4-CCR7+CD45RA+ naive T cells. The TCR originated in a human donor in good health. Some libraries in this study had Jurkat cell RNA spiked in. V is TRBV9 and J is TRBJ1-5; D perhaps matches TRBD1 (6 bases). Written as DNA, the CDR3 is TGTGCCAGCAGCCGAGGCTCGACAGGAGCGAATCAGCCCCAGCAATTT. Its translation: CASSRGSTGANQPQQF.